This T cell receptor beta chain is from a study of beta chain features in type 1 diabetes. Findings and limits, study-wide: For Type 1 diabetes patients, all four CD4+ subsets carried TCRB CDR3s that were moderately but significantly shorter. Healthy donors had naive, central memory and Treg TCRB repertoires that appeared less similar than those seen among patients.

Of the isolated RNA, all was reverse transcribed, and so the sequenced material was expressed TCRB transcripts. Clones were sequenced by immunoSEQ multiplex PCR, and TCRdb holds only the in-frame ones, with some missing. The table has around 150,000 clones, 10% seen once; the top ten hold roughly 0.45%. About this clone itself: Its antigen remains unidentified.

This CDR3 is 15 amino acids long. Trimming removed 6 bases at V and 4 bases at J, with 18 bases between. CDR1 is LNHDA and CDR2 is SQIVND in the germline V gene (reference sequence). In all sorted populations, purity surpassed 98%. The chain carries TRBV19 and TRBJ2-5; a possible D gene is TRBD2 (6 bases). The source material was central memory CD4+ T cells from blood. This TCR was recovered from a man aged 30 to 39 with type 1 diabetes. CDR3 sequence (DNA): TGTGCCAGTAGCGAGCGGCATGCCGGGGGAGAGACCCAGTACTTC. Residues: CASSERHAGGETQYF.